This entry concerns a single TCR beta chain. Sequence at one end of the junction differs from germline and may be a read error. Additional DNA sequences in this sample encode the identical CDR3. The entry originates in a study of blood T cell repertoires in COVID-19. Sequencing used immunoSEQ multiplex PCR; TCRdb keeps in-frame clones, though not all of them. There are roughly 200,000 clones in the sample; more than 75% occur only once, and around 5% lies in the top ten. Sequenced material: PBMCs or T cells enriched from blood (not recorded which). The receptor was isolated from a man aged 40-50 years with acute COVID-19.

This chain's CDR3 is CASSLVSHEQYF. The CDR3 DNA is TGTGCCAGCAGCTTAGTCTCCCACGAGCAGTACTTC. This rearrangement joins TRBV11-2 to TRBJ2-7; D gene unclear. This CDR3 is 12 amino acids long. CDR1 and CDR2 (germline): SGHAT, FQNNGV.